Presented here are 5 T cell receptor beta chains from one specimen sequenced in a study of blood T cells in healthy people across ages. Together with a sample-barcoded 5' primer, a J-beta primer mix was included in a second PCR lasting about 6 to 11 cycles. TCRdb independently ran MiXCR on the 5' RACE reads; one entry per CDR3 protein. The table shows some 730,000 distinct CDR3 sequences, with around a fifth occurring only once. Material: blood. Every receptor here comes from a man between 65 and 79 years old in good health.

The chain employs TRBV21-1 and TRBJ1-1; TRBD1, the table's D call, lacks a check against the DNA. TRBV21-1 corresponds to a pseudogene. This CDR3 has 18 residues. In nucleotides, the CDR3 is TGTGCCAGCAGCAAGGAGACAGGGGTTGTATATGAGGACACTGAAGCTTTCTTT. It is translated as CASSKETGVVYEDTEAFF.

The sample holds a few counts of this clonotype. The genes are TRBV5-4 and TRBJ1-1; TRBD1 aligns across 9 bases. This CDR3 has 15 residues. CDR1 SGHNT and CDR2 YYREEE come from the germline V gene (reference sequence). The V and J ends lost 4 bases and 1 base, in that order; junction bases with no gene match: 5. The CDR3 nucleotides read TGTGCCAGCAGCGGAGGGGGACAGGGGAACACTGAAGCTTTCTTT. This gives the protein CASSGGGQGNTEAFF.

This clonotype has ten or more counts. The DNA for the CDR3 is TGTGCCAGCAGCCCTCCCCAGGGAGGCCACAATGAGCAGTTCTTC. Its protein product is CASSPPQGGHNEQFF. The chain is built from TRBV14 and TRBJ2-1; the D gene is possibly TRBD2 (6 bases). CDR1 and CDR2 (germline): SGHDN, FVKESK. V was trimmed by 4 bases and J by 5 bases, leaving 15 bases between them. This CDR3 has 15 amino acids.

There are a few counts of this clonotype. CDR3 DNA: TGTGCCAGCAGTGGCCTCAGGATGGATACGCAGTATTTT. This sequence encodes CASSGLRMDTQYF. This chain links TRBV6-1 with TRBJ2-3; D call uncertain. Germline V gene sequence: CDR1 MNHNS, CDR2 SASEGT. The CDR3 covers 13 residues. With 4 bases removed from V and 6 bases from J, the gap between germline ends came to 11 bases.

The CDR3 loop reads CSVLSGGHEQFF. The CDR3 DNA sequence: TGCAGCGTTTTGTCAGGGGGACATGAGCAGTTCTTC. J is TRBJ2-1 and V is TRBV29-1; the match to TRBD1 covers 7 bases. Germline CDR1 is SQVTM and CDR2 is ANQGSEA. This CDR3 region has 12 residues. With V trimmed by 5 bases and J by 8 bases, 6 bases remained unmatched.